This TCR beta chain was observed in a study of blood T cell repertoires in COVID-19. Across the whole study: Researchers got acute and convalescent COVID-19 samples from the United States, Italy and Spain. T cells, B-cell-depleted T cells, or PBMCs supplied cDNA or gDNA.

In the original workflow: Amplification with reference gene primers provided the estimates of nucleated cell counts. Method: immunoSEQ multiplex PCR; TCRdb's copy keeps in-frame clones and lacks some. That table gives V, J and clone size, and the DNA gave D and trimming. The repertoire consists of roughly 80,000 clones, with roughly 82% occurring once and the leading ten covering 11%. CDR1 and CDR2 (germline): SEHNR, FQNEAQ (reference sequence). The length of the CDR3 is 15 residues. V was pared by 8 bases and J by 0 bases, with 13 bases between. Sequences were obtained from peripheral blood. This chain joins TRBV7-9 and TRBJ1-4; D gene unclear. This receptor was identified in a man between 45 and 60 years old with acute or convalescent COVID-19. CDR3 in amino acids: CASPPGWATNEKLFF. DNA for the CDR3: TGTGCCAGCCCCCCGGGATGGGCAACTAATGAAAAACTGTTTTTT.